Included here is one T cell receptor beta chain sequence, with context. Its target is not known. The CDR3 totals 13 residues. V was clipped by 5 bases and J by 5 bases, with 10 bases between them. This record belongs to a study of post-analysis software for immune sequencing data. Study background: Disease trajectories encompassed relapsing-remitting, secondary progressive and progressive-relapsing multiple sclerosis.

The library was made from cDNA and included unique molecular identifiers. TCRdb re-called the PCR reads through MiXCR, storing one row per CDR3 protein. The table has around 400,000 distinct CDR3 sequences, less than 35% seen once. Study-wide results and caveats: There was significantly lower normalized Chao1 diversity in multiple sclerosis patients than in controls. Relative to controls, patients had a few TRBV segments at higher frequency, with TRBV5-6, TRBV5-1 and TRBV20-1 among these.

The chain uses TRBV12-3 or TRBV12-4 and TRBJ1-5, with D perhaps TRBD1 (6 bases). The sequenced sample was blood. The TCR comes from a girl between 5 and 17 years old with multiple sclerosis. For the CDR3, the DNA is TGTGCCAGCAGTAGACAGGCGGATCAGCCCCAGCATTTT. This translates into CASSRQADQPQHF.